What follows is one T cell receptor (beta chain) and its context. Its cognate antigen is unknown. The data derive from a study of T cells in Graves' hyperthyroidism and ophthalmopathy. Deletions cut 4 bases from V and 0 bases from J, with 12 bases between. Germline values: CDR1 MNHEY, CDR2 SVGAGI. The CDR3 extends over 16 amino acids. Whole-study findings and limits: Blood also contained most expanded thyroid clonotypes above 0.001.

Amplification of TCR beta CDR3 regions was performed using RNA transcripts as template. First-round RT-PCR of the TCR CDR3 relied on the HTBI primer set. TCRdb recomputed calls from the multiplex PCR reads with MiXCR, one row per CDR3 protein. The sample lists 540,000 or so distinct CDR3 sequences, about half occurring once. The chain employs TRBV6-5 and TRBJ1-4, with a tentative D call TRBD1 (5 bases). The sequencing input was peripheral blood or thyroid tissue (not recorded which). The sequence came from an adult woman with Graves' disease, either hyperthyroidism or ophthalmopathy (not recorded which). This chain's CDR3 is CASSSPGTATNEKLFF. DNA for the CDR3: TGTGCCAGCAGTTCCCCAGGGACTGCAACTAATGAAAAACTGTTTTTT.